The sequence of this TCR beta chain was determined in a study of T cell responses to AZD1222 COVID-19 vaccine. General observations from the study: Donors were mostly white British, more females; clonal diversity possibly underestimated. Repertoires were sampled only after the peak T cell response. The breadth and depth of Spike-specific TCRs increased once two AZD1222 doses had been given. At study baseline, merely five or six AZD1222 recipients were seropositive.

A word on this clone: Its antigen is unidentified.

TCRdb's copy holds only in-frame clones and misses some; the assay was immunoSEQ multiplex PCR. The sample lists about 180,000 clones; about 86% were seen once. V was clipped by 3 bases and J by 1 base, with 9 bases between them. This CDR3 is built from 14 residues. Germline values: CDR1 SGHAT, CDR2 FQNNGV. The chain employs TRBV11-2 and TRBJ2-5; possibly TRBD1 or TRBD2 for D (6 bases each). This TCR was recovered from an adult who received the AZD1222 COVID-19 vaccine. The material was peripheral blood, obtained 28 days after the second AZD1222 dose. The CDR3 region has the DNA TGTGCCAGCAGCTTCGGGGGCTTCCAAGAGACCCAGTACTTC. Residues: CASSFGGFQETQYF.